Listed below are T cell receptor beta chains from one sample, sequenced in a study of blood T cell repertoires in COVID-19. TCRdb's table, derived via immunoSEQ multiplex PCR, lists solely in-frame clones and lacks some. The table has 200,000 to 300,000 clones, roughly 80% seen once; the top ten hold 9.6%. Specimen: peripheral blood. The receptors were gathered from a woman at least 80 years old with acute or convalescent COVID-19. Each CDR3 is given with its conserved first and last residue.

J | V | CDR3
TRBJ2-1 | TRBV29-1 | CSELAGSNEQFF
TRBJ1-1 | TRBV28 | CASREGGRTEAFF
TRBJ2-2 | TRBV27 | CASSRGAFTGELFF
TRBJ1-4 | TRBV25-1 | CASRPGGSEKLFF
TRBJ2-1 | TRBV24-1 | CATSDPGTSRFYNEQFF
TRBJ2-5 | TRBV4-1 | CASSQAGGLGRETQYF
TRBJ1-4 | TRBV19 | CASSRREANEKLFF
TRBJ1-2 | TRBV29-1 | CSAGHRGDYGYTF
TRBJ1-6 | TRBV18 | CASSPAGTVNSPLHF
TRBJ1-2 | TRBV10-3 | CAISRGLGETNYGYTF
TRBJ2-1 | TRBV6-5 | CASSYLGALDYNEQFF
TRBJ2-1 | TRBV6-5 | CASSYSGLAGVEQFF
TRBJ2-1 | TRBV11-1 | CASSPGSRGRGDEQFF
TRBJ2-3 | TRBV2 | CASRLAGSTDTQYF
TRBJ2-1 | TRBV5-8 | CASSLRRVGNEQFF
TRBJ1-2 | TRBV2 | CASITPGQGIFNYGYTF
TRBJ2-1 | TRBV7-9 | CASSPPLRQGGYNEQFF
TRBJ1-2 | TRBV27 | CASSLSRGSYGYTF
TRBJ1-3 | TRBV18 | CASSPDISGNTIYF
TRBJ2-5 | TRBV5-1 | CASSLGGYGDQETQYF
TRBJ1-4 | TRBV7-9 | CASSLDGRKLFF
TRBJ2-1 | TRBV3-1/TRBV3-2 | CASSQDLAFNEQFF